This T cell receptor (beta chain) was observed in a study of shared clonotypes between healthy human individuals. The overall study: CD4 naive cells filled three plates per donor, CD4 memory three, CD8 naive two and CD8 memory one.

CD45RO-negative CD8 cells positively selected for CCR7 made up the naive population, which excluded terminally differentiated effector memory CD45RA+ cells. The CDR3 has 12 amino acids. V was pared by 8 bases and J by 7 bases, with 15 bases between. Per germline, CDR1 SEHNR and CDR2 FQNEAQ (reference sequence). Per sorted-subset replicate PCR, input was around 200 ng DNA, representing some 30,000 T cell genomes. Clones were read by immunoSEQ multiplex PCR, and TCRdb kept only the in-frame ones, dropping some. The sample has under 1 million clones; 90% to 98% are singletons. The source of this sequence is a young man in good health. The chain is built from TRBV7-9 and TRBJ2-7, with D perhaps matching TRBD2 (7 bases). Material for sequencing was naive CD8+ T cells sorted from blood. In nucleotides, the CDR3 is TGTGCCAGCGGGAGGGGGTATAGGGAGCAGTACTTC. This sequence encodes CASGRGYREQYF.